What follows describes a single T cell receptor beta chain. What this receptor recognizes is not known. Within one base of it there is no much larger clone, and no base qualities were kept. Using the deep immunoSEQ assay, TCR CDR3 regions were amplified from genomic DNA by multiplex PCR. Genomic DNA extracted from each cell subset was distributed evenly over all wells of several immunoSEQ 96-well plates, and each plate served as one replicate. For sorted subsets, each replicate PCR was loaded with 150 to 250 ng genomic DNA, equivalent to 32,000 or so T cell genomes. Purified libraries were quantified with a Qubit 3.0 fluorometer, sized on a Bioanalyzer 2100, and re-quantified with the KAPA Library Quantification kit. Every immunoSEQ 96-well plate was sequenced on a separate single-read 150-cycle Illumina NextSeq 550 flow cell. In the authors' own workflow: Because only junctional sequences without quality scores were contained in the immunoSEQ output, filtering matching that applied to full-length reads could not be performed. Sequences were annotated with PyIR, a Python wrapper for IgBLAST v1.9, using IMGT germline references to assign V/J genes and CDR3. Reads were filtered out if the reads had weak V/J assignments (E-value above 1e-6), no CDR3, stop codons, out-of-frame junctions, or ambiguous translated residues. V3J clonotypes were defined as sequences sharing the same inferred V gene, J gene, and CDR3 amino acid sequence. The percentage overlap between two repertoires was calculated by dividing the number of shared unique clonotypes by the size of the smaller repertoire. Richness of each repertoire was evaluated using RTK rarefaction, the Chao1 estimator, and Recon v2.1 estimates of unobserved clonotypes. OLGA was used to compute generation probabilities for all TCRbeta clonotypes that the gDNA method yielded from a handful of donors. This immuneACCESS table, as held by TCRdb, lists in-frame sequences with V and J called but not all clones. Of the missing ones, under half trace to an unresolved V gene in checked studies; the others have no known cause. D and trimming were read from the DNA, whereas the V and J calls and clone size are those reported in that table. This sample gives around 610,000 clones in total; 96% of them show up just once. The ten largest account for 0.095% to 0.13% of the sample.

CD8 naive samples were CD45RO-negative cells positively selected for CCR7, giving a CD45RA+CCR7+ population that excluded TemRA cells. Healthy HIV-negative adults with no recently reported acute infections or vaccinations were included as donors. Every donor was a Caucasian adult residing in Nashville, Tennessee, USA. Blood was obtained by leukapheresis, after which PBMCs were separated by Ficoll-Histopaque density gradient centrifugation and cryopreserved in liquid nitrogen vapor phase. Purity and quantity of every magnetically sorted T cell population were checked by analytical flow cytometry. Genomic DNA was isolated from every sorted fraction and measured by UV absorbance on a Nanodrop 2000c. This entry belongs to a study of shared clonotypes between healthy human individuals (dated by TCRdb to the early 2020s). A note on the overall study: Two women and three men aged 18 to 49 years were included in the cohort. Blood TCR repertoires of five healthy adults were deeply sequenced to estimate repertoire size and the extent of clonotype sharing between individuals. To increase sequencing depth and limit assay-specific biases, different laboratories used diverse techniques to prepare libraries and sequence TCR repertoires. Per donor, three plates each were used for CD4 naive and CD4 memory, two for CD8 naive, and one for CD8 memory. Leukapheresis yielded between about 0.85 and 10 billion PBMCs per donor.

What the study reported, not specific to this receptor: Compared with non-shared clonotypes, clonotypes shared by all four sorted-subset donors had higher generation probabilities. Because the study included only a small number of donors, the genetic and exposure-history diversity represented was limited. Even with the large sequencing depth, rarefaction of the sorted-subset datasets indicated that sequencing was incomplete. Sampling was restricted to blood, and TCR repertoires in tissue are likely to differ from TCR repertoires in blood. Larger estimated clonotype richness was generally found for naive subsets than for memory subsets. When a handful of donors were compared, the shared fraction of clonotypes was approximately 5% for naive CD4, roughly 3.4% for naive CD8, about 2.4% for memory CD4, and 0.4% for memory CD8. Based on pairwise subsampling, the degree of clonotype sharing among donors was expected to be affected by sequencing depth.

Sequenced input: naive CD8+ T cells sorted from blood. The cell subset or site label, read with the paper, signifies: CD45RA+CCR7+. This clonotype was sampled from a woman younger than 45 in good health.

CDR3 region: CASGRGTGAYEQYF. The DNA sequence is given as TGTGCCAGCGGCCGTGGGACAGGGGCCTACGAGCAGTACTTC. The chain couples TRBV27 to TRBJ2-7; TRBD1 matches 10 bases in the middle. Here V drops 8 bases and J drops 2 bases, and the junction holds 6 bases not matched to any gene. The germline V gene (reference sequence) specifies MNHEY as CDR1 and SMNVEV as CDR2. CDR3 length: 14 amino acids, cysteine to phenylalanine. This entry keeps only the CDR3 DNA: 42 bases, framed from base 1.